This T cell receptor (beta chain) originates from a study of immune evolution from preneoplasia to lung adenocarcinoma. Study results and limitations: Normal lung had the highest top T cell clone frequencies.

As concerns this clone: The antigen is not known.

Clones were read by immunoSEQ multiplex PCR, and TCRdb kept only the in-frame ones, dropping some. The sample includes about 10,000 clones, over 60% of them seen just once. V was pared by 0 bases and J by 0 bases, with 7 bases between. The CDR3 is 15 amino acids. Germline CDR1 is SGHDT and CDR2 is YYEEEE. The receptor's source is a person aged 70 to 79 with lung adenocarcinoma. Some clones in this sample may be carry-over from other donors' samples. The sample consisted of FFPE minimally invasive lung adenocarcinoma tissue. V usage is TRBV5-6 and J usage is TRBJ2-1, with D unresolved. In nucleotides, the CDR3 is TGTGCCAGCAGCTTGGTTCCCCACTCCTACAATGAGCAGTTCTTC. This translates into CASSLVPHSYNEQFF. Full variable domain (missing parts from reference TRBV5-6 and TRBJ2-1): DAGVTQSPTHLIKTRGQQVTLRCSPKSGHDTVSWYQQALGQGPQFIFQYYEEEERQRGNFPDRFSGHQFPNYSSELNVNALLLGDSALYLCASSLVPHSYNEQFFGPGTRLTVL.